Following are 31 T cell receptor beta chains from one sample sequenced in a study of PD-1 blockade in classical Hodgkin lymphoma. Brentuximab vedotin exposure varied among the patients, all of whom had relapsed after autologous stem cell transplantation. Sequencing was performed with immunoSEQ multiplex PCR; in TCRdb, only in-frame clones are kept and a portion is missing. The sample yields roughly 92,000 clones, roughly 89% seen once. The specimen comprised peripheral blood mononuclear cells (PBMCs), sampled at baseline. All receptors derive from a human donor with classical Hodgkin lymphoma.

This clone was detected once. The chain is built from TRBV28 and TRBJ2-1, with TRBD2 as a possible D gene (6 bases). This CDR3 spans 12 amino acids. The V gene lost 8 bases and the J gene lost 5 bases, with 10 bases spanning the gap. Germline assignment: CDR1 MDHEN and CDR2 SYDVKM. The CDR3 DNA sequence: TGTGCCAGCGGTAGCGGCAACAATGAGCAGTTCTTC. Translation gives CASGSGNNEQFF. Variable domain in full (rest from reference TRBV28 and TRBJ2-1): DVKVTQSSRYLVKRTGEKVFLECVQDMDHENMFWYRQDPGLGLRLIYFSYDVKMKEKGDIPEGYSVSREKKERFSLILESASTNQTSMYLCASGSGNNEQFFGPGTRLTVL.

The chain uses TRBV19 and TRBJ2-2; D is undetermined. The CDR3 totals 14 residues. The V gene's germline CDR1 is LNHDA and CDR2 SQIVND (reference sequence). V lost 3 bases to trimming and J lost 4 bases, with 9 bases between them. The CDR3 loop reads CASSIPALTGELFF. Here the CDR3 DNA reads TGTGCCAGTAGTATCCCGGCCCTCACCGGGGAGCTGTTTTTT.

The count of this clone is one. The V and J genes are TRBV5-5 and TRBJ2-7; D could derive from TRBD1 or TRBD2 (5 bases each). V lost 3 bases, J lost 2 bases, and 12 bases lay in between. Germline-derived CDR1 and CDR2 are SGHKS and YYEKEE (reference sequence). CDR3 size: 14 residues. The CDR3 here is CASSWDLVAYEQYF. Written as DNA, the CDR3 is TGTGCCAGCAGCTGGGACCTAGTAGCCTACGAGCAGTACTTC.

This sequence joins TRBV9 and TRBJ1-2, with 7 bases identical to TRBD1. In germline, CDR1 is SGDLS, CDR2 YYNGEE. The ends lost 3 bases at V and 4 bases at J; junction bases unmatched: 9. This CDR3 region has 15 residues. The CDR3 nucleotides read TGTGCCAGCAGCGAGTTAAGCGGGACAGTCTATGGCTACACCTTC. Its protein product is CASSELSGTVYGYTF. The complete variable domain, with remaining parts taken from reference TRBV9 and TRBJ1-2, reads DSGVTQTPKHLITATGQRVTLRCSPRSGDLSVYWYQQSLDQGLQFLIQYYNGEERAKGNILERFSAQQFPDLHSELNLSSLELGDSALYFCASSELSGTVYGYTFGSGTRLTVV.

The chain recombines TRBV18 with TRBJ2-2; D unresolved. Per germline, CDR1 KGHSH and CDR2 LQKENI. V was shortened by 1 base and J by 1 base, with 1 base between the two germline ends. The CDR3 has 13 residues. The CDR3 nucleotides are TGTGCCAGCTCACCACAGAACACCGGGGAGCTGTTTTTT. It is translated as CASSPQNTGELFF.

The J gene is TRBJ2-7, the V gene TRBV18, with 7 bases fitting TRBD2. Unmatched junction bases numbered 6, after V lost 3 bases and J lost 7 bases. CDR1 and CDR2 (germline): KGHSH, LQKENI. The length of the CDR3 is 13 residues. The CDR3 DNA follows: TGTGCCAGCTCACCCGCGGACGGGGGGGAGCAGTACTTC. Translated: CASSPADGGEQYF. Together with reference TRBV18 and TRBJ2-7, the CDR3 gives the full variable domain: NAGVMQNPRHLVRRRGQEARLRCSPMKGHSHVYWYRQLPEEGLKFMVYLQKENIIDESGMPKERFSAEFPKEGPSILRIQQVVRGDSAAYFCASSPADGGEQYFGPGTRLTVT.

This chain connects TRBV18 to TRBJ1-4; D possibly corresponds to TRBD1 (5 bases). V was clipped by 4 bases and J by 4 bases, with 7 bases between them. The CDR3 loop spans 13 amino acids. From germline, CDR1 is KGHSH and CDR2 LQKENI. The CDR3 coding sequence is TGTGCCAGCTCACAGGGGCGTAATGAAAAACTGTTTTTT. Protein sequence: CASSQGRNEKLFF.

The chain combines TRBV6-4 with TRBJ2-1; D remains unclear. The CDR3 consists of 14 residues. The V and J ends lost 3 bases and 8 bases respectively, with 14 bases between them. Germline V gene data show CDR1 as MRHNA and CDR2 as SNTAGT. CDR3 region: CASSEMGIGDEQFF. In nucleotides, the CDR3 is TGTGCCAGCAGTGAAATGGGCATAGGAGATGAGCAGTTCTTC.

The rearrangement joins TRBV2 to TRBJ2-1; D might be TRBD1 (6 bases). The germline V gene encodes CDR1 SNHLY and CDR2 FYNNEI. V lost 5 bases and J 0 bases, leaving 11 bases between the germline ends. The CDR3 runs to 15 residues. CDR3 sequence (DNA): TGTGCCAGCAGTCACAGGGAAACCTCCTACAATGAGCAGTTCTTC. Translated, it gives CASSHRETSYNEQFF.

The count of this clone is one. The V gene is TRBV7-2, the J gene TRBJ2-2, with a possible D match to TRBD2 (5 bases). The germline V gene encodes CDR1 SGHTA and CDR2 FQGNSA. V lost 1 base, J lost 5 bases, and 14 bases lay in between. This CDR3 is built from 16 residues. CDR3 protein: CASSLESASRTGELFF. The CDR3 DNA reads as TGTGCCAGCAGCTTAGAATCTGCTAGCCGGACCGGGGAGCTGTTTTTT. The full variable domain, completed using reference TRBV7-2 and TRBJ2-2, is GAGVSQSPSNKVTEKGKDVELRCDPISGHTALYWYRQSLGQGLEFLIYFQGNSAPDKSGLPSDRFSAERTGGSVSTLTIQRTQQEDSAVYLCASSLESASRTGELFFGEGSRLTVL.

The chain employs TRBV27 and TRBJ2-1, with D unclear. Germline V gives CDR1 MNHEY, CDR2 SMNVEV (reference sequence). This CDR3 is 13 amino acids long. Trimming stripped 7 bases from V and 4 bases from J, with 11 bases between. The CDR3 bases are TGTGCCAGCATGAGAAGACCGTACAATGAGCAGTTCTTC. Amino acid sequence: CASMRRPYNEQFF.

V is TRBV10-3 and J is TRBJ2-2; the match to TRBD2 covers 9 bases. Germline V CDR1 and CDR2: ENHRY, SYGVKD. The V and J ends lost 4 bases and 0 bases, in that order; junction bases with no gene match: 9. This CDR3 contains 18 residues. The DNA for the CDR3 is TGTGCCATCAGTGGGCGGTCGGGGACTAGCACGAACACCGGGGAGCTGTTTTTT. It encodes CAISGRSGTSTNTGELFF.

The rearrangement links TRBV10-3 to TRBJ1-2; TRBD1 agrees at 8 bases. The V segment lost 0 bases and the J segment 7 bases; nucleotides outside the gene matches: 13. The length of the CDR3 is 17 residues. CDR1 and CDR2 from the germline V gene are ENHRY and SYGVKD. The DNA for the CDR3 is TGTGCCATCAGTGAGTCGGGTGGAGGACAGGGCAGAGGTGGCTACACCTTC. This translates into CAISESGGGQGRGGYTF.

V and J are TRBV5-1 and TRBJ1-2; D call uncertain. The length of the CDR3 is 16 residues. Germline values: CDR1 SGHRS, CDR2 YFSETQ. V lost 4 bases and J 2 bases, leaving 18 bases between the germline ends. CDR3 coding DNA: TGCGCCAGCAGCCCGTGGTCGGTTGGGGTCAACTATGGCTACACCTTC. The encoded protein is CASSPWSVGVNYGYTF. The complete variable domain, with remaining parts taken from reference TRBV5-1 and TRBJ1-2, reads KAGVTQTPRYLIKTRGQQVTLSCSPISGHRSVSWYQQTPGQGLQFLFEYFSETQRNKGNFPGRFSGRQFSNSRSEMNVSTLELGDSALYLCASSPWSVGVNYGYTFGSGTRLTVV.

The genes are TRBV27 and TRBJ1-2; D call uncertain. The CDR3 spans 15 residues. V lost 6 bases, J lost 0 bases, and 14 bases lay in between. CDR1 and CDR2 (germline): MNHEY, SMNVEV (reference sequence). The CDR3 DNA sequence: TGTGCCAGCAGACGATCAAAGGGAACTAACTATGGCTACACCTTC. Protein: CASRRSKGTNYGYTF.

The chain links TRBV2 to TRBJ2-3; D perhaps matches TRBD2 (5 bases). Trimming pared 7 bases from V and 6 bases from J, leaving 14 bases between. Germline-derived CDR1 and CDR2 are SNHLY and FYNNEI. The CDR3 totals 13 residues. The CDR3 DNA follows: TGTGCCAGCAAGTGGACCGGGGAGGATACGCAGTATTTT. Encoded protein: CASKWTGEDTQYF.

The V gene is TRBV10-3, the J gene TRBJ1-3, with D perhaps TRBD1 (5 bases). V was pared by 6 bases and J by 0 bases, with 9 bases between. CDR3 length: 14 amino acids. CDR1 ENHRY and CDR2 SYGVKD come from the germline V gene. CDR3 DNA sequence: TGTGCCATCAGAAGAGACAGCTCTGGAAACACCATATATTTT. Residues: CAIRRDSSGNTIYF.

This clone was seen a few times. A read error may produce the germline difference seen at one junction end. This rearrangement joins TRBV7-7 to TRBJ2-5; D gene ambiguous. The germline gives CDR1 SSHAT, CDR2 FNYEAQ (reference sequence). The CDR3 runs 17 residues. The CDR3 nucleotides read TGTGCTAGCAGCTTAGGGTCATTCGTCGGCTCGGCGGAGACCCAGTACTTC. This encodes CASSLGSFVGSAETQYF.

The CDR3: CASGRRNQETQYF. The DNA for the CDR3 is TGTGCCAGCGGGCGTCGGAATCAAGAGACCCAGTACTTC. This sequence joins TRBV28 and TRBJ2-5; no firm D call. This CDR3 region has 13 residues. V was pared by 8 bases and J by 2 bases, with 12 bases between. Germline CDR1 reads MDHEN; CDR2 reads SYDVKM.

This clone showed up just once. The V call is TRBV28, the J call TRBJ2-3; D possibly uses TRBD1 or TRBD2 (5 bases each). The CDR3 totals 15 residues. Between the trimmed V and J ends, which lost 3 bases and 1 base, there was a span of 11 bases. Per the germline V gene, CDR1 is MDHEN and CDR2 is SYDVKM. The CDR3 region is CASSLPRGGTDTQYF. The CDR3, as DNA: TGTGCCAGCAGTTTGCCGAGGGGTGGCACAGATACGCAGTATTTT. Combining the CDR3 with reference TRBV28 and TRBJ2-3 gives the whole variable domain DVKVTQSSRYLVKRTGEKVFLECVQDMDHENMFWYRQDPGLGLRLIYFSYDVKMKEKGDIPEGYSVSREKKERFSLILESASTNQTSMYLCASSLPRGGTDTQYFGPGTRLTVL.

V gene TRBV5-1 combines with J gene TRBJ2-1, with 7 bases matching TRBD2. Germline values: CDR1 SGHRS, CDR2 YFSETQ. The V gene end was trimmed by 7 bases and the J gene end by 5 bases; junction bases not matched to a gene: 9. This CDR3 is built from 14 residues. Here the CDR3 reads CASSRAGEHNEQFF. The CDR3 DNA reads as TGCGCCAGCTCTAGGGCGGGAGAACACAATGAGCAGTTCTTC.

This chain links TRBV5-4 with TRBJ2-1; D is possibly TRBD2 (5 bases). With 7 bases removed from V and 7 bases from J, the gap between germline ends came to 21 bases. CDR3 length equals 15 residues. Germline V lookup: CDR1 SGHNT, CDR2 YYREEE (reference sequence). This chain's CDR3 is CASFREQDGLNEQFF. CDR3 DNA sequence: TGTGCCAGCTTTAGGGAGCAGGACGGTTTGAATGAGCAGTTCTTC.

The V and J genes are TRBV9 and TRBJ2-7, with D tentatively TRBD2 (6 bases). CDR1 and CDR2 (germline): SGDLS, YYNGEE. V lost 4 bases, J lost 2 bases, and 13 bases lay in between. This CDR3 spans 14 amino acids. The CDR3, as DNA: TGTGCCAGCAGCCGCGGAGGGCTAGCCTACGAGCAGTACTTC. This codes for CASSRGGLAYEQYF.

The CDR3 coding sequence is TGTGCCAGCAGTCTCTCCATAGGGCGGGGCACAGATACGCAGTATTTT. Translation: CASSLSIGRGTDTQYF. V gene TRBV27 combines with J gene TRBJ2-3; a possible D gene is TRBD2 (5 bases). Germline V gene sequence: CDR1 MNHEY, CDR2 SMNVEV (reference sequence). This CDR3 is built from 16 residues. Trimming pared 5 bases from V and 1 base from J, leaving 16 bases between.

V gene TRBV6-1 combines with J gene TRBJ1-4; D possibly corresponds to TRBD1 (5 bases). This CDR3 comprises 15 residues. Germline CDR1 reads MNHNS; CDR2 reads SASEGT. The V end lost 4 bases, the J end lost 5 bases, and 14 bases lay between the germline ends. CDR3 in DNA: TGTGCCAGCAGTGGGGGACCGGGGAGGAATGAAAAACTGTTTTTT. This translates into CASSGGPGRNEKLFF.

This sequence joins TRBV5-4 and TRBJ1-3; possible D gene TRBD1, 5 bases. Looked up from germline, CDR1 is SGHNT and CDR2 is YYREEE (reference sequence). The CDR3 runs to 15 residues. Trimming took 4 bases from V and 0 from J, leaving 11 bases between them. The CDR3 DNA follows: TGTGCCAGCAGCCGAGGGACGCCCTCTGGAAACACCATATATTTT. Its translation is CASSRGTPSGNTIYF. The variable domain in full, completed from reference TRBV5-4 and TRBJ1-3, reads ETGVTQSPTHLIKTRGQQVTLRCSSQSGHNTVSWYQQALGQGPQFIFQYYREEENGRGNFPPRFSGLQFPNYSSELNVNALELDDSALYLCASSRGTPSGNTIYFGEGSWLTVV.

The CDR3 DNA reads as TGTGCCAGCAGTCAGTCAGGACTACTTACGCAGTATTTT. As protein: CASSQSGLLTQYF. The V call is TRBV27, the J call TRBJ2-3, with a weak D call TRBD2 (6 bases). Germline V gene data show CDR1 as MNHEY and CDR2 as SMNVEV (reference sequence). The CDR3 extends over 13 amino acids. Trimming shortened V by 5 bases and J by 8 bases, and 14 bases separated the two germline ends.

The V gene is TRBV27, the J gene TRBJ1-4; no firm D call. In germline, CDR1 is MNHEY, CDR2 SMNVEV (reference sequence). V was shortened by 3 bases and J by 2 bases, with 7 bases between the two germline ends. This CDR3 contains 14 residues. The CDR3 DNA reads TGTGCCAGCAGTTTTGCCAGGACTAATGAAAAACTGTTTTTT. Translating gives CASSFARTNEKLFF.

The chain employs TRBV5-1 and TRBJ1-2; no firm D call. CDR1 and CDR2 from the germline V gene are SGHRS and YFSETQ. The CDR3 is 13 residues long. V was trimmed by 4 bases and J by 14 bases, leaving 21 bases between them. The CDR3 is CASSGEVQQRRTF. CDR3 DNA sequence: TGCGCCAGCAGCGGCGAGGTGCAACAGAGGAGGACCTTC.

CDR3 nucleotide sequence: TGTGCCAGCAGTGAACGGGACAGGACCTCCTCCTACAATGAGCAGTTCTTC. It codes for CASSERDRTSSYNEQFF. The J gene is TRBJ2-1, the V gene TRBV6-1; 8 bases map to TRBD1. Germline trimming cut 2 bases from V and 0 bases from J; bases unmatched to any gene: 6. Per germline, CDR1 MNHNS and CDR2 SASEGT. CDR3 length: 17 residues.

This clone was seen once. The chain recombines TRBV6-5 with TRBJ2-1, with D possibly matching TRBD1 (5 bases). V lost 0 bases and J 13 bases, leaving 10 bases between the germline ends. This CDR3 has 12 residues. Germline CDR1 is MNHEY and CDR2 is SVGAGI. The CDR3 here is CASSYSQGVQFF. The CDR3 DNA is TGTGCCAGCAGTTACTCCCAGGGTGTTCAGTTCTTC.